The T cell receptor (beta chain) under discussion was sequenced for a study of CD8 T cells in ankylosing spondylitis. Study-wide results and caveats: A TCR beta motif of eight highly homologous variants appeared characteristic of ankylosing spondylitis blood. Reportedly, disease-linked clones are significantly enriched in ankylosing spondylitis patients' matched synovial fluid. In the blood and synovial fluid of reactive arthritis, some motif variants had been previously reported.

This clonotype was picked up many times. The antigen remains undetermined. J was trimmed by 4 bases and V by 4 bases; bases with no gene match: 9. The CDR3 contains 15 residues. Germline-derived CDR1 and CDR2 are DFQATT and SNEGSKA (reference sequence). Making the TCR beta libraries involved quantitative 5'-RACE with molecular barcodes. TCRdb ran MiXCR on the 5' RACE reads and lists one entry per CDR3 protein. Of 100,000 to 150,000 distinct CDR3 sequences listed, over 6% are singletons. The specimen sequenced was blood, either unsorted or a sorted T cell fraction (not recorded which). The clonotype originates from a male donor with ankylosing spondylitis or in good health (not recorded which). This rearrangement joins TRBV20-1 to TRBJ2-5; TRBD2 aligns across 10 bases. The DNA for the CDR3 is TGCAGTGCTAAGCGGGAGGGCTCTGTTCTAGAGACCCAGTACTTC. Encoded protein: CSAKREGSVLETQYF.